This T cell receptor beta chain was sequenced in a study of blood T cell repertoires in COVID-19. Study summary: The study drew acute and convalescent COVID-19 samples from the United States, Italy and Spain. PBMCs, B-cell-depleted T cells, or T cells were the source of the cDNA or gDNA that made up the material.

In the original analysis: The assay estimated nucleated cells by amplifying reference gene primers. Method: immunoSEQ multiplex PCR; TCRdb's copy keeps in-frame clones and lacks some. The DNA gave D and trimming, while V, J and clone size come from that table. The data contain over 250,000 clones, around 86% of them singletons. This CDR3 region has 18 residues. In germline, CDR1 is SGHVS, CDR2 FQNEAQ. V lost 2 bases, J lost 2 bases, and 19 bases lay in between. The rearrangement links TRBV7-8 to TRBJ1-5; D uncertain. The TCR originated in a man aged 35 to 55 who had recovered from COVID-19. The sequencing sample was made of peripheral blood. The DNA for the CDR3 is TGTGCCAGCAGCTTATTCTTTTCCGGAGTTCGGGGCAATCAGCCCCAGCATTTT. Protein: CASSLFFSGVRGNQPQHF.